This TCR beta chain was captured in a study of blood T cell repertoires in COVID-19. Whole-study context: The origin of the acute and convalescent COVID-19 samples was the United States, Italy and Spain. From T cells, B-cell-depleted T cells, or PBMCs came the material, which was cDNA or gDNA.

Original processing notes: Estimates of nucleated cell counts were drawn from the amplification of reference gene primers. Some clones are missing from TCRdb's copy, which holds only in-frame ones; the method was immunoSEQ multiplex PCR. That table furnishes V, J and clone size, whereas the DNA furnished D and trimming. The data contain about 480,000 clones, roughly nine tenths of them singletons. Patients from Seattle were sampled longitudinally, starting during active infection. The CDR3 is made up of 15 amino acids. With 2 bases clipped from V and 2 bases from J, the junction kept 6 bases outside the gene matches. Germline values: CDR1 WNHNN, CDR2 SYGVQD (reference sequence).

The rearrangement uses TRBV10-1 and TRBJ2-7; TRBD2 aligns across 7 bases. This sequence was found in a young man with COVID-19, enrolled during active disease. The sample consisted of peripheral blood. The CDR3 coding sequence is TGCGCCAGCAGTGAGGGGGCGGGAGTGGCCTACGAGCAGTACTTC. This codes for CASSEGAGVAYEQYF.